This record looks at one T cell receptor beta chain sequence and its context. Antigen: not known. These data come from a study of vaccination and CD4 T cells after COVID-19. Study-level information: Overlapping spike peptides from SARS-CoV-2, HCoV-NL63, HCoV-OC43 and HCoV-229E served to stimulate the cells.

Treatment denoted: roughly ten-day PBMC culture with coronavirus spike peptide pools or control peptides (ViraFEST assay). Positive PCR dates ranged from March to December 2020; these dates predated US Alpha, Beta and Delta variants. The assay that was used to sequence DNA from cultured CD4+ T cells was the Oncomine TCR Beta short-read assay. TCRdb called the PCR reads again in MiXCR, with one record for every CDR3 protein. The data hold under 20,000 distinct CDR3 sequences, with 26% observed a single time. The TCR was taken from a human donor with COVID-19. The sequencing sample was made of cultured CD4+ T cells from blood.

For the CDR3, the DNA is TGTGCCAGCAGTTACTCGCAGGGGGCTCCCTACGAGCAGTACTTC. The encoded protein is CASSYSQGAPYEQYF. The V and J genes are TRBV6-5 and TRBJ2-7; 8 nucleotides line up with TRBD1. Germline loops: CDR1 MNHEY, CDR2 SVGAGI. J gave up 2 bases and V 0 bases, and 3 bases lay outside the gene matches. The CDR3 totals 15 residues.